This T cell receptor beta chain is from a study of response to subunit inactivated influenza vaccine. Via MiXCR, TCRdb re-called the RT-PCR reads, giving one row per CDR3 protein. The sample includes approximately 490,000 distinct CDR3 sequences, less than 7.5% of them seen just once. The V gene end was trimmed by 7 bases and the J gene end by 6 bases; junction bases not matched to a gene: 7. Germline-derived CDR1 and CDR2 are SGHAT and FQNNGV. CDR3 length: 14 amino acids. V is TRBV11-2 and J is TRBJ1-5; 9 bases are a match to TRBD1. The sample was PBMCs from blood, taken less than 30 months after vaccination. This clonotype was sampled from a man between 50 and 70 years old who received an inactivated influenza vaccine. The CDR3 region is CASTVDRGSQPQHF. CDR3 DNA: TGTGCCAGCACTGTGGACAGGGGAAGTCAGCCCCAGCATTTT. The complete variable domain, with remaining parts taken from reference TRBV11-2 and TRBJ1-5, reads EAGVAQSPRYKIIEKRQSVAFWCNPISGHATLYWYQQILGQGPKLLIQFQNNGVVDDSQLPKDRFSAERLKGVDSTLKIQPAKLEDSAVYLCASTVDRGSQPQHFGDGTRLSIL.